These 28 T cell receptor beta chains share one sample of origin, sequenced in a study of blood T cell repertoires in COVID-19. TCRdb's table, derived via immunoSEQ multiplex PCR, lists solely in-frame clones and lacks some. In the table there are 88,000 or so clones, 65% to 90% of which are singletons. The sample was peripheral blood. The receptor source for this set is a man in his fifties or sixties with acute or convalescent COVID-19.

Only one count was recorded for this clone. The DNA of the CDR3 is TGCGCCAGCAGCTTCACAGGGTTATCGTATAATTCACCCCTCCACTTT. Translated: CASSFTGLSYNSPLHF. The chain joins TRBV4-3 to TRBJ1-6; TRBD1 might be the D (6 bases). Germline V gene sequence: CDR1 LGHNA, CDR2 YSLEER. V was pared by 5 bases and J by 4 bases, with 15 bases between. This CDR3 has 16 amino acids.

This clone was found once. This sequence joins TRBV9 and TRBJ2-5; TRBD2 agrees at 7 bases. The trim removed 0 bases at V and 1 base at J, leaving 3 bases unmatched. Per germline, CDR1 SGDLS and CDR2 YYNGEE. This CDR3 is built from 15 residues. The CDR3 reads CASSVEASGQETQYF. CDR3 DNA: TGTGCCAGCAGCGTAGAGGCTAGCGGCCAAGAGACCCAGTACTTC.

The chain employs TRBV21-1 and TRBJ2-7; the table's D call, TRBD1, was not checked against the DNA. TRBV21-1 is deemed a pseudogene. The CDR3 is 15 residues long. The CDR3, as DNA: TGTGCCAGCACCACCTCCGGGACAGGGGTCGACGAGCAGTACTTC. Protein product: CASTTSGTGVDEQYF.

This chain uses TRBV2 with TRBJ1-5, with a tentative D call TRBD1 (5 bases). Germline assignment: CDR1 SNHLY and CDR2 FYNNEI. The germline V and J ends were trimmed by 4 bases and 6 bases, with 13 bases remaining between them. The CDR3 contains 14 residues. CDR3 in DNA: TGTGCCAGCAGTGCGGCCAGGGTGGCTCAGCCCCAGCATTTT. Translating gives CASSAARVAQPQHF.

The V gene is TRBV5-1, the J gene TRBJ2-3; D not certain. Trimming stripped 0 bases from V and 1 base from J, with 12 bases between. Germline V gene lookup returns CDR1 SGHRS and CDR2 YFSETQ. This CDR3 has 16 residues. This CDR3 reads CASSLAGRPRTDTQYF. CDR3 DNA sequence: TGCGCCAGCAGCTTGGCCGGCAGGCCACGCACAGATACGCAGTATTTT.

The chain has TRBV5-5 and TRBJ2-6; 10 nucleotides line up with TRBD1. The trim removed 2 bases at V and 1 base at J, leaving 6 bases unmatched. Germline V gene lookup returns CDR1 SGHKS and CDR2 YYEKEE (reference sequence). This CDR3 region has 18 residues. The DNA for the CDR3 is TGTGCCAGCAGCTTATCCGGGACAGGGGCTTCTGGGGCCAACGTCCTGACTTTC. It is translated as CASSLSGTGASGANVLTF.

This chain uses TRBV12-2 with TRBJ1-5. TRBV12-2 is marked as a pseudogene. The CDR3 has 15 residues. The CDR3 DNA is TGTGCAAGTCGCTTAGCGCGGTATAGCAATCAGCCCCAGCATTTT. Amino acid sequence: CASRLARYSNQPQHF.

The table lists this clone with a few counts. The chain carries TRBV27 and TRBJ2-1, with 14 bases that match TRBD2. V lost 5 bases and J lost 8; bases outside the gene matches: 5. Germline V gene data show CDR1 as MNHEY and CDR2 as SMNVEV (reference sequence). The CDR3 has 15 amino acids. The CDR3 DNA reads TGTGCCAGCAGTCGACTAGCGGGGGGGCCGGATGAGCAGTTCTTC. It yields the protein CASSRLAGGPDEQFF.

V usage is TRBV27 and J usage is TRBJ1-1; no clear D. The CDR3 loop spans 15 amino acids. The V end was cut by 2 bases, the J end by 2 bases, with 12 bases between. Germline V gene sequence: CDR1 MNHEY, CDR2 SMNVEV (reference sequence). The CDR3 DNA sequence: TGTGCCAGCAGTTTACACAGTTCGCCTAACACTGAAGCTTTCTTT. Translation gives CASSLHSSPNTEAFF.

The chain joins TRBV3-1 (or the pseudogene TRBV3-2) to TRBJ2-1; weak D call: TRBD2 (6 bases). CDR1 and CDR2 (germline): LGHDT, YNNKEL (reference sequence). V gave up 5 bases and J gave up 4 bases, with 12 bases separating them. CDR3 size: 14 residues. The CDR3: CASSSGLLYNEQFF. Written as DNA, the CDR3 is TGTGCCAGCAGCTCGGGACTGTTATACAATGAGCAGTTCTTC.

This chain uses TRBV19 with TRBJ1-2; D gene uncertain. CDR3 size: 12 residues. The germline V gene has CDR1 LNHDA and CDR2 SQIVND (reference sequence). The V end was cut by 4 bases, the J end by 8 bases, with 11 bases between. The CDR3 sequence: CASSSRSSGYTF. CDR3 bases: TGTGCCAGTAGTAGCAGGTCCTCAGGCTACACCTTC.

The chain has TRBV10-3 and TRBJ2-7, with a weak D call TRBD2 (5 bases). V was shortened by 2 bases and J by 3 bases, with 11 bases between the two germline ends. Germline V gives CDR1 ENHRY, CDR2 SYGVKD. The CDR3 runs to 14 residues. The CDR3 spells CAISEVSGVYEQYF. The CDR3 DNA reads TGTGCCATCAGTGAGGTCAGCGGAGTCTACGAGCAGTACTTC.

The chain is built from TRBV7-8 and TRBJ2-3, with D maybe TRBD2 (7 bases). The V and J ends lost 0 bases and 6 bases respectively, with 10 bases between them. Germline values: CDR1 SGHVS, CDR2 FQNEAQ. The CDR3 is 14 amino acids. CDR3 protein: CASSLAGGRDTQYF. The CDR3 nucleotides are TGTGCCAGCAGCTTAGCGGGGGGGCGGGATACGCAGTATTTT. The full variable domain, with the rest looked up from reference TRBV7-8 and TRBJ2-3, is GAGVSQSPRYKVAKRGQDVALRCDPISGHVSLFWYQQALGQGPEFLTYFQNEAQLDKSGLPSDRFFAERPEGSVSTLKIQRTQQEDSAVYLCASSLAGGRDTQYFGPGTRLTVL.

This chain uses TRBV7-6 with TRBJ2-7; tentative D call: TRBD2 (6 bases). Germline-derived CDR1 and CDR2 are SGHVS and FNYEAQ. V was cut by 1 base and J by 0 bases, with 10 bases left in between. The CDR3 is made up of 15 amino acids. The CDR3: CASSLDGSPSYEQYF. The CDR3 DNA reads as TGTGCCAGCAGCTTAGACGGGAGCCCCTCCTACGAGCAGTACTTC.

The chain is built from TRBV27 and TRBJ1-5; D is perhaps TRBD1 (5 bases). The CDR3 is 15 amino acids. Per germline, CDR1 MNHEY and CDR2 SMNVEV (reference sequence). V lost 2 bases and J lost 0, with 8 bases in between. CDR3 region: CASSLLQDSNQPQHF. CDR3 in DNA: TGTGCCAGCAGTTTACTACAGGATAGCAATCAGCCCCAGCATTTT.

The chain joins TRBV4-1 to TRBJ2-2, with 9 bases that match TRBD2. V was pared by 4 bases and J by 1 base, with 10 bases of the junction left unmatched. The V gene's germline CDR1 is MGHRA and CDR2 YSYEKL. The CDR3 covers 18 residues. For the CDR3, the DNA is TGCGCCAGCAGCCGAAACGAATTAGCGGGAGTGAACACCGGGGAGCTGTTTTTT. This sequence encodes CASSRNELAGVNTGELFF.

J is TRBJ1-5 and V is TRBV30, with D tentatively TRBD1 (6 bases). The V gene lost 3 bases and the J gene lost 6 bases, with 15 bases spanning the gap. The CDR3 is made up of 14 amino acids. Germline CDR1 and CDR2: GTSNPN and SVGIG (reference sequence). The CDR3 here is CAWRVTGTGQPQHF. CDR3 sequence (DNA): TGTGCCTGGAGGGTAACAGGGACGGGTCAGCCCCAGCATTTT.

The chain links TRBV20-1 to TRBJ1-2; D call uncertain. This CDR3 has 11 amino acids. Deletions cut 3 bases from V and 5 bases from J, with 7 bases between. Germline V CDR1 and CDR2: DFQATT, SNEGSKA (reference sequence). CDR3: CSARVRYGYTF. CDR3 DNA sequence: TGCAGTGCTAGGGTCCGGTATGGCTACACCTTC.

This chain joins TRBV19 and TRBJ1-2; 7 nucleotides agree with TRBD1. The germline V gene encodes CDR1 LNHDA and CDR2 SQIVND (reference sequence). Losses at the gene ends were 6 bases for V and 7 bases for J; bases not matched to a gene: 8. This CDR3 contains 13 residues. The DNA of the CDR3 is TGTGCCAGTAGCAACCAGGGGGTGGCTGGCTACACCTTC. Its translation is CASSNQGVAGYTF.

This sequence joins TRBV27 and TRBJ2-3; D gene unclear. V lost 2 bases, J lost 2 bases, and 20 bases lay in between. The CDR3 is 18 residues long. The germline V gene encodes CDR1 MNHEY and CDR2 SMNVEV (reference sequence). In DNA form, the CDR3 reads TGTGCCAGCAGTTTAGGGTCAGCCTCCGGGTTGAACACAGATACGCAGTATTTT. Its protein product is CASSLGSASGLNTDTQYF.

The chain has TRBV9 and TRBJ2-7; 9 bases align to TRBD1. The V segment lost 3 bases and the J segment 1 base; nucleotides outside the gene matches: 5. Germline V gene sequence: CDR1 SGDLS, CDR2 YYNGEE. This CDR3 region has 15 residues. Here the CDR3 DNA reads TGTGCCAGCAGCGCGGGGACAGGGAATTCCTACGAGCAGTACTTC. Its translation is CASSAGTGNSYEQYF.

The V gene is TRBV2, the J gene TRBJ1-2; D is possibly TRBD1 (5 bases). Germline CDR1 and CDR2: SNHLY and FYNNEI. V was cut by 3 bases and J by 4 bases, with 15 bases left in between. This CDR3 has 15 residues. The CDR3 bases are TGTGCCAGCAGTGATCATTTTCCGGGGGGCTATGGCTACACCTTC. This encodes CASSDHFPGGYGYTF.

V gene TRBV3-1 (or the pseudogene TRBV3-2) combines with J gene TRBJ1-4; the D gene is possibly TRBD1 (6 bases). Trimming pared 4 bases from V and 3 bases from J, leaving 9 bases between. The length of the CDR3 is 14 residues. Germline V gene sequence: CDR1 LGHDT, CDR2 YNNKEL (reference sequence). The CDR3 sequence: CASSRDISNEKLFF. CDR3 bases: TGTGCCAGCAGCCGGGACATATCTAATGAAAAACTGTTTTTT.

This chain connects TRBV7-2 to TRBJ1-1; TRBD1 agrees at 7 bases. There are 15 residues in the CDR3. J was trimmed by 2 bases and V by 4 bases; bases with no gene match: 7. The V gene's germline CDR1 is SGHTA and CDR2 FQGNSA. The CDR3 sequence is CASSSTGSINTEAFF. Written as DNA, the CDR3 is TGTGCCAGCAGCTCGACAGGGTCGATTAACACTGAAGCTTTCTTT.

The chain is built from TRBV5-1 and TRBJ2-5; TRBD2 matches at 10 bases. Trimming took 0 bases from V and 4 from J; bases not matched to a gene: 12. This CDR3 comprises 18 residues. CDR1 SGHRS and CDR2 YFSETQ come from the germline V gene. The CDR3 DNA is TGCGCCAGCAGCTTGGAGGCTAGCGGGAGTGGAGTACGAGAGACCCAGTACTTC. Protein product: CASSLEASGSGVRETQYF.

The chain is built from TRBV5-1 and TRBJ2-3; no clear D gene. Germline loops: CDR1 SGHRS, CDR2 YFSETQ. The CDR3 is 11 residues long. V was trimmed by 4 bases and J by 2 bases, leaving 2 bases between them. CDR3 sequence reads: CASSLTDTQYF. In nucleotides, the CDR3 is TGCGCCAGCAGCCTCACAGATACGCAGTATTTT.

The chain uses TRBV10-1 and TRBJ2-3; D gene ambiguous. The CDR3 is made up of 12 amino acids. The germline gives CDR1 WNHNN, CDR2 SYGVQD (reference sequence). V lost 5 bases and J lost 6, with 9 bases in between. The CDR3 protein is CASSSEADTQYF. In DNA, the CDR3 is TGCGCCAGCAGTTCAGAGGCTGATACGCAGTATTTT.

The chain recombines TRBV6-5 with TRBJ1-2, with 9 nucleotides matching TRBD1. The CDR3 totals 14 residues. Germline V gives CDR1 MNHEY, CDR2 SVGAGI. The junction had 0 bases not matched to a gene; V was cut back by 2 bases and J by 2 bases. The CDR3 loop reads CASSYGTGNYGYTF. The CDR3 bases are TGTGCCAGCAGTTACGGGACAGGGAACTATGGCTACACCTTC.